This passage covers 25 T cell receptor beta chains from one sample sequenced in a study of cytomegalovirus exposure and HLA in healthy donors. In the PCR, 60 Vbeta and 13 Jbeta primers were used. This table comes from immunoSEQ multiplex PCR, and its TCRdb copy is limited to in-frame clones, with some not included. The table includes roughly 74,000 clones, about 78% detected once. Sequenced material: PBMCs. These receptors were collected from a man aged 40-49 years in good health and CMV-seronegative.

This clone has only one observation. The gene calls are TRBV11-1 and TRBJ2-1, with no clear D. The germline gives CDR1 SGHAT, CDR2 FQDESV (reference sequence). The CDR3 is made up of 15 amino acids. Trimming cost V 2 bases and J 2 bases, with 10 bases left between them. CDR3 region: CASSLNSPTYNEQFF. CDR3 nucleotides: TGTGCCAGCAGCTTAAACTCTCCCACCTACAATGAGCAGTTCTTC.

This chain links TRBV11-2 with TRBJ2-3; 8 bases fit TRBD1. The CDR3 length is 15 residues. J gave up 6 bases and V 3 bases, and 8 bases lay outside the gene matches. Germline CDR1 and CDR2: SGHAT and FQNNGV. CDR3 DNA: TGTGCCAGCAGCTTCACAGGGGGTACCGGCGATACGCAGTATTTT. This gives the protein CASSFTGGTGDTQYF.

This clone was detected once. V is TRBV25-1 and J is TRBJ2-5, with TRBD1 matching 12 bases. Looked up from germline, CDR1 is MGHDK and CDR2 is SYGVNS. Trimming removed 6 bases from V and 5 bases from J; junction bases left unmatched: 13. This CDR3 is 17 amino acids long. CDR3 in amino acids: CASSMNVGTGGRETQYF. The CDR3 region has the DNA TGTGCCAGCAGCATGAATGTGGGGACAGGGGGCCGTGAGACCCAGTACTTC.

V is TRBV7-3 and J is TRBJ2-5; D ambiguous. V gave up 3 bases and J gave up 3 bases, with 8 bases separating them. The CDR3 consists of 13 residues. Germline-derived CDR1 and CDR2 are SGHTA and FQGTGA. CDR3 protein: CASSLGVEETQYF. The CDR3 DNA follows: TGTGCCAGCAGCTTGGGCGTCGAAGAGACCCAGTACTTC.

This chain links TRBV7-2 with TRBJ2-1, with TRBD2 matching 12 bases. This CDR3 comprises 17 residues. Trimming cost V 2 bases and J 6 bases; bases outside gene matches: 8. From germline, CDR1 is SGHTA and CDR2 FQGNSA. CDR3 residues: CASSLIRLAGAGNEQFF. Here the CDR3 DNA reads TGTGCCAGCAGCTTAATTCGACTAGCGGGAGCAGGCAATGAGCAGTTCTTC.

The V call is TRBV7-3, the J call TRBJ2-5; possibly TRBD1 for D (6 bases). This CDR3 has 15 amino acids. Germline V gene data show CDR1 as SGHTA and CDR2 as FQGTGA. Trimming left V 0 bases short and J 5 bases short, with 13 bases between. The CDR3 bases are TGTGCCAGCAGCTTAACCTCGGACAGATGGGAGACCCAGTACTTC. It specifies CASSLTSDRWETQYF.

The J gene is TRBJ1-2, the V gene TRBV6-1; unclear D gene. The V gene lost 6 bases and the J gene lost 3 bases, with 5 bases spanning the gap. Germline V lookup: CDR1 MNHNS, CDR2 SASEGT. This CDR3 comprises 11 residues. CDR3 nucleotide sequence: TGTGCCAGCAGGAGAGACTATGGCTACACCTTC. It encodes CASRRDYGYTF.

The rearrangement joins TRBV6-1 to TRBJ2-1; D possibly corresponds to TRBD1 (6 bases). V dropped 7 bases and J dropped 11 bases, with 15 bases sitting between them. This CDR3 is 12 amino acids long. Per the germline V gene, CDR1 is MNHNS and CDR2 is SASEGT. CDR3 nucleotide sequence: TGTGCCAGCATCGGATCCGACAGGAAGCAGTTCTTC. It translates to CASIGSDRKQFF.

Comments on this clone: Other DNA variants within this sample encode the same CDR3. The chain is built from TRBV10-2 and TRBJ2-7, with 9 bases fitting TRBD2. Looked up from germline, CDR1 is WSHSY and CDR2 is SAAADI. V was clipped by 2 bases and J by 2 bases; unmatched bases: 10. The CDR3 is 17 amino acids. The CDR3 spells CASSEPFGVAGAYEQYF. DNA for the CDR3: TGCGCCAGCAGTGAGCCCTTCGGGGTAGCGGGGGCCTACGAGCAGTACTTC.

The V call is TRBV28, the J call TRBJ2-5, with a possible D match to TRBD2 (6 bases). The J call may be faulty, since TRBJ2-7 better matches the DNA end. This CDR3 is built from 13 residues. The germline CDR1 and CDR2 sequences are MDHEN and SYDVKM. As DNA, the CDR3 is TGTGCCAGCAGAAGGGACTTCTCCTACGAGCAGTACTTC. Residues: CASRRDFSYEQYF.

The V gene is TRBV7-9, the J gene TRBJ2-7; D gene ambiguous. CDR3 length: 13 amino acids. The germline V gene has CDR1 SEHNR and CDR2 FQNEAQ (reference sequence). With 3 bases removed from V and 2 bases from J, the gap between germline ends came to 8 bases. DNA for the CDR3: TGTGCCAGCAGCTTTGTCCCGGCCTACGAGCAGTACTTC. Translation gives CASSFVPAYEQYF.

The chain recombines TRBV28 with TRBJ1-3; 7 bases are shared with TRBD1. Germline values: CDR1 MDHEN, CDR2 SYDVKM. V trimming: 5 bases; J trimming: 4 bases; junction bases outside the gene matches: 14. This CDR3 contains 17 residues. This chain's CDR3 is CASSLFPYRTGGNTIYF. DNA of the CDR3: TGTGCCAGCAGTCTCTTCCCCTATAGGACAGGAGGAAACACCATATATTTT.

This clone was observed once. The rearrangement uses TRBV6-1 and TRBJ2-2; D call uncertain. CDR3 length: 14 residues. CDR1 MNHNS and CDR2 SASEGT come from the germline V gene. Trimming took 2 bases from V and 5 from J, leaving 9 bases between them. Here the CDR3 reads CASSEFEATGELFF. DNA of the CDR3: TGTGCCAGCAGTGAATTTGAGGCGACCGGGGAGCTGTTTTTT.

The chain couples TRBV15 to TRBJ2-5, with D tentatively TRBD1 (6 bases). The better agreement between TRBJ2-7 and the DNA end casts doubt on the J call. The CDR3 totals 14 residues. Germline V gene lookup returns CDR1 LNHNV and CDR2 YYDKDF (reference sequence). The CDR3 DNA reads TGTGCCACCAGCCCGACACGGACAGAGTACGAGCAGTACTTC. This encodes CATSPTRTEYEQYF.

This clone was detected a few times. The chain recombines TRBV5-1 with TRBJ2-2, with D uncertain. Germline-derived CDR1 and CDR2 are SGHRS and YFSETQ. V lost 5 bases and J lost 5, with 7 bases in between. The CDR3 has 12 amino acids. The CDR3 DNA is TGCGCCAGCAGGCGAGGAACCGGGGAGCTGTTTTTT. Translated: CASRRGTGELFF.

The CDR3: CASRGGLSSGANVLTF. CDR3 nucleotides: TGTGCCAGCAGGGGCGGACTGTCCTCTGGGGCCAACGTCCTGACTTTC. The rearrangement uses TRBV2 and TRBJ2-6; D might be TRBD2 (5 bases). The V gene's germline CDR1 is SNHLY and CDR2 FYNNEI. The CDR3 has 16 amino acids. Trimming took off 6 bases at V and 0 bases at J, with 12 bases between the two ends.

This chain uses TRBV5-1 with TRBJ2-6; TRBD2 agrees at 7 bases. Losses at the gene ends were 0 bases for V and 0 bases for J; bases not matched to a gene: 6. The length of the CDR3 is 18 residues. Looked up from germline, CDR1 is SGHRS and CDR2 is YFSETQ. The CDR3 nucleotides read TGCGCCAGCAGCTTGGAGGGAGGGTATCCCTCTGGGGCCAACGTCCTGACTTTC. It encodes CASSLEGGYPSGANVLTF.

V is TRBV4-2 and J is TRBJ2-1, with TRBD2 matching 12 bases. CDR3 length: 17 residues. Per the germline V gene, CDR1 is LGHNA and CDR2 is YNFKEQ. V shed 1 base, J shed 3 bases, and the junction held 4 bases outside the gene matches. The chain's CDR3 is CASSQGTSGTDYNEQFF. The CDR3 DNA reads as TGTGCCAGCAGCCAAGGGACTAGCGGGACGGACTACAATGAGCAGTTCTTC.

The V call is TRBV7-9, the J call TRBJ2-5, with TRBD1 identical over 9 bases. Germline loops: CDR1 SEHNR, CDR2 FQNEAQ (reference sequence). This CDR3 has 15 amino acids. V lost 5 bases, J lost 3 bases, and 7 bases stayed unmatched. CDR3 protein: CASSTPGTGKETQYF. The CDR3 coding sequence is TGTGCCAGCAGCACCCCGGGGACAGGGAAAGAGACCCAGTACTTC.

This clone has a handful of counts. The chain carries TRBV5-1 and TRBJ2-7; a possible D gene is TRBD2 (5 bases). Germline V CDR1 and CDR2: SGHRS, YFSETQ. The CDR3 consists of 13 residues. Trimming cost V 2 bases and J 2 bases, with 8 bases left between them. The CDR3 DNA sequence: TGCGCCAGCAGCTTCGAGGGCCCCTACGAGCAGTACTTC. It yields the protein CASSFEGPYEQYF.

This clone was picked up one time. The V and J genes are TRBV2 and TRBJ1-5; TRBD1 matches at 8 bases. The CDR3 consists of 15 residues. The germline V gene encodes CDR1 SNHLY and CDR2 FYNNEI. The ends lost 6 bases at V and 3 bases at J; junction bases unmatched: 7. This chain's CDR3 is CASRRQGPSNQPQHF. Written as DNA, the CDR3 is TGTGCCAGCAGGCGACAGGGGCCCTCCAATCAGCCCCAGCATTTT.

This rearrangement joins TRBV5-6 to TRBJ2-7, with TRBD2 matching 15 bases. Germline lookup yields CDR1 SGHDT and CDR2 YYEEEE. CDR3 length: 14 residues. The ends lost 7 bases at V and 7 bases at J; junction bases unmatched: 6. The CDR3 sequence: CASGLAGGPGEQYF. CDR3 nucleotide sequence: TGTGCCAGCGGACTAGCGGGAGGGCCGGGTGAGCAGTACTTC.

The V and J genes are TRBV21-1 and TRBJ1-1; the table gives TRBD1 as D, unverified against the DNA. TRBV21-1 is a pseudogene segment. The CDR3 is 14 residues long. CDR3 nucleotides: TGTGCCAGCAGCGCACAGGGGGCGCGGACTGAAGCTTTCTTT. Encoded protein: CASSAQGARTEAFF.

The chain uses TRBV2 and TRBJ1-4; 7 bases map to TRBD1. Germline V gene sequence: CDR1 SNHLY, CDR2 FYNNEI. V lost 2 bases to trimming and J lost 8 bases; unmatched junction nucleotides: 8. The CDR3 has 15 residues. CDR3 coding DNA: TGTGCCAGCAGTGAATTAGGTCAGGGGGGCGAAAAACTGTTTTTT. Translated: CASSELGQGGEKLFF.

The chain couples TRBV6-5 to TRBJ2-1; 10 nucleotides agree with TRBD2. The trim removed 6 bases at V and 5 bases at J, leaving 7 bases unmatched. Germline V gene sequence: CDR1 MNHEY, CDR2 SVGAGI. The CDR3 is 15 amino acids. CDR3 sequence (DNA): TGTGCCAGCAGGAGGACTAGCGGAGAAGACAATGAGCAGTTCTTC. Translated, it gives CASRRTSGEDNEQFF.